Presented here are 23 T cell receptor beta chains from one specimen sequenced in a study of blood T cell repertoires in COVID-19. TCRdb's copy holds only in-frame clones and misses some; the assay was immunoSEQ multiplex PCR. The sample records about 59,000 clones, roughly 80% being singletons. Sequenced: peripheral blood. These receptors were collected from an elderly man with acute or convalescent COVID-19.

DNA for the CDR3: TGCGCCAGCAGTACTAGCTCTGGGGCCAACGTCCTGACTTTC. Encoded protein: CASSTSSGANVLTF. The gene calls are TRBV5-1 and TRBJ2-6, with D maybe TRBD2 (5 bases). This CDR3 contains 14 residues. V lost 5 bases and J 0 bases, leaving 6 bases between the germline ends. The germline V gene has CDR1 SGHRS and CDR2 YFSETQ.

This chain uses TRBV2 with TRBJ1-6; 7 positions match TRBD1. J lost 7 bases, V lost 3 bases, and 18 bases had no gene match. The CDR3 contains 19 residues. CDR1 SNHLY and CDR2 FYNNEI come from the germline V gene. CDR3 DNA: TGTGCCAGCAGTGATCTGCCTCCGACAGGGAAGGTTTTAAATTCACCCCTCCACTTT. Translation: CASSDLPPTGKVLNSPLHF.

The chain recombines TRBV21-1 with TRBJ1-5; the table's D call of TRBD1 was not tested on the DNA. TRBV21-1 is termed a pseudogene. The CDR3 extends over 12 amino acids. CDR3 DNA: TGTGCCAGCAGCATTGGGGGCCAGCCCCAGCATTTT. Translated, it gives CASSIGGQPQHF.

The J gene is TRBJ2-1, the V gene TRBV28, with TRBD2 matching over 10 bases. This CDR3 spans 13 amino acids. The V and J ends lost 5 bases and 16 bases, in that order; junction bases with no gene match: 11. CDR1 is MDHEN, CDR2 SYDVKM, per germline. The CDR3 protein is CASSMPGTSEIFF. DNA for the CDR3: TGTGCCAGCAGTATGCCCGGGACTAGCGAGATCTTCTTC.

The V and J genes are TRBV18 and TRBJ2-1, with 7 positions matching TRBD2. V lost 5 bases and J lost 4; bases outside the gene matches: 5. The CDR3 totals 14 residues. Germline V gene lookup returns CDR1 KGHSH and CDR2 LQKENI. CDR3 residues: CASSSTGGYNEQFF. In DNA form, the CDR3 reads TGTGCCAGCTCATCCACGGGGGGATACAATGAGCAGTTCTTC.

This clone was detected once. The rearrangement links TRBV11-2 to TRBJ1-4, with D hard to call. Trimming took off 9 bases at V and 4 bases at J, with 12 bases between the two ends. The CDR3 consists of 13 residues. Germline lookup yields CDR1 SGHAT and CDR2 FQNNGV. CDR3 bases: TGTGCCAGTGGAGAATTGGATAATGAAAAACTGTTTTTT. Protein: CASGELDNEKLFF.

The chain combines TRBV14 with TRBJ2-7, with TRBD2 matching over 10 bases. Unmatched junction bases numbered 5, after V lost 2 bases and J lost 1 base. Looked up from germline, CDR1 is SGHDN and CDR2 is FVKESK. CDR3 length: 16 residues. CDR3 sequence reads: CASSQKLAGVSYEQYF. In DNA, the CDR3 is TGTGCCAGCAGCCAAAAGCTAGCGGGGGTTTCCTACGAGCAGTACTTC.

The V gene is TRBV29-1, the J gene TRBJ1-1; 10 positions match TRBD1. The junction had 5 bases not matched to a gene; V was cut back by 6 bases and J by 4 bases. Germline values: CDR1 SQVTM, CDR2 ANQGSEA. The CDR3 has 13 residues. The CDR3 reads CSVRTGGVTEAFF. For the CDR3, the DNA is TGCAGCGTAAGGACAGGGGGGGTCACTGAAGCTTTCTTT.

The chain combines TRBV7-6 with TRBJ1-1; D is uncertain. The CDR3 runs 14 residues. Germline V CDR1 and CDR2: SGHVS, FNYEAQ. Trimming took off 2 bases at V and 2 bases at J, with 9 bases between the two ends. DNA of the CDR3: TGTGCCAGCAGCTTAACGACGGGAAACACTGAAGCTTTCTTT. Its translation is CASSLTTGNTEAFF. The full variable domain, rest sourced from reference TRBV7-6 and TRBJ1-1, is GAGVSQSPRYKVTKRGQDVALRCDPISGHVSLYWYRQALGQGPEFLTYFNYEAQQDKSGLPNDRFSAERPEGSISTLTIQRTEQRDSAMYRCASSLTTGNTEAFFGQGTRLTVV.

This sequence joins TRBV5-1 and TRBJ2-1; D gene unclear. The CDR3 extends over 16 amino acids. V was cut by 4 bases and J by 0 bases, with 14 bases left in between. Germline values: CDR1 SGHRS, CDR2 YFSETQ. CDR3 nucleotides: TGCGCCAGCAGCCCTCGGTCCGGTGGCTCCTACAATGAGCAGTTCTTC. It is translated as CASSPRSGGSYNEQFF.

The chain recombines TRBV2 with TRBJ1-1; D is uncertain. Germline loops: CDR1 SNHLY, CDR2 FYNNEI. V was pared by 2 bases and J by 3 bases, with 7 bases between. The CDR3 sequence is 13 residues long. The CDR3 protein is CASSERRDTEAFF. The CDR3 coding sequence is TGTGCCAGCAGTGAAAGGAGGGACACTGAAGCTTTCTTT.

The CDR3 region is CASRPDRDRGTEAFF. The CDR3 DNA reads as TGTGCCAGTAGGCCGGACAGGGATCGGGGCACTGAAGCTTTCTTT. This chain connects TRBV19 to TRBJ1-1; 8 bases line up with TRBD1. V was pared by 6 bases and J by 4 bases, with 10 bases of the junction left unmatched. The CDR3 covers 15 residues. Looked up from germline, CDR1 is LNHDA and CDR2 is SQIVND (reference sequence).

A few counts support this clone. This CDR3 is CASSLVGDYSGNTIYF. DNA for the CDR3: TGTGCCAGCAGCTTGGTCGGGGATTACTCTGGAAACACCATATATTTT. The chain uses TRBV5-6 and TRBJ1-3; D is uncertain. The CDR3 has 16 amino acids. The germline gives CDR1 SGHDT, CDR2 YYEEEE. The ends were cut back, 0 bases at V and 0 bases at J, with 10 bases in the middle.

The rearrangement uses TRBV6-5 and TRBJ1-2; D remains unclear. Germline loops: CDR1 MNHEY, CDR2 SVGAGI. V was pared by 5 bases and J by 1 base, with 8 bases between. The CDR3 has 13 residues. DNA for the CDR3: TGTGCCAGCAGTCCCACGGTTAACTATGGCTACACCTTC. Its translation is CASSPTVNYGYTF.

This clone was detected a few times. The rearrangement links TRBV19 to TRBJ1-5, with D perhaps matching TRBD1 (5 bases). The germline gives CDR1 LNHDA, CDR2 SQIVND (reference sequence). CDR3 length equals 14 residues. The V gene lost 7 bases and the J gene lost 2 bases, with 12 bases spanning the gap. This CDR3 reads CASNLLGGNQPQHF. DNA of the CDR3: TGTGCCAGTAATCTTTTAGGGGGCAATCAGCCCCAGCATTTT.

The chain uses TRBV19 and TRBJ1-6; 7 positions agree with TRBD1. Germline values: CDR1 LNHDA, CDR2 SQIVND (reference sequence). J gave up 8 bases and V 6 bases, and 7 bases lay outside the gene matches. The CDR3 sequence is 14 residues long. CDR3 sequence (DNA): TGTGCCAGTAGCCAAACAGGGGTCGATTCACCCCTCCACTTT. Residues: CASSQTGVDSPLHF.

CDR3 coding DNA: TGTGCCAGCAGCCCCTCCAAAATTCTACGGGAGCAGTACTTC. This encodes CASSPSKILREQYF. This sequence joins TRBV3-1 (or the pseudogene TRBV3-2) and TRBJ2-7; D gene ambiguous. Trimming removed 4 bases from V and 7 bases from J, with 17 bases in between. The CDR3 has 14 residues. Per the germline V gene, CDR1 is LGHDT and CDR2 is YNNKEL (reference sequence).

This chain uses TRBV2 with TRBJ2-6; 8 bases align to TRBD1. The V and J ends lost 4 bases and 0 bases, in that order; junction bases with no gene match: 5. The CDR3 has 17 amino acids. Germline CDR1 SNHLY, CDR2 FYNNEI. The CDR3 nucleotides read TGTGCCAGCAGTGTCTCAGGGGGCGCCTCTGGGGCCAACGTCCTGACTTTC. This translates into CASSVSGGASGANVLTF.

The chain has TRBV7-9 and TRBJ2-5; D not resolved. V was clipped by 1 base and J by 2 bases, with 8 bases between them. Germline CDR1 reads SEHNR; CDR2 reads FQNEAQ (reference sequence). CDR3 size: 14 residues. CDR3 bases: TGTGCCAGCAGCTTAGATCACGGGCAAGAGACCCAGTACTTC. It encodes CASSLDHGQETQYF.

The chain employs TRBV28 and TRBJ1-5; possibly TRBD1 for D (5 bases). V lost 3 bases to trimming and J lost 1 base, with 13 bases between them. Germline loops: CDR1 MDHEN, CDR2 SYDVKM. The CDR3 extends over 16 amino acids. In nucleotides, the CDR3 is TGTGCCAGCAGTTTGAGACTGGGGGGGAGCAATCAGCCCCAGCATTTT. Translated, it gives CASSLRLGGSNQPQHF. Variable domain in full (rest from reference TRBV28 and TRBJ1-5): DVKVTQSSRYLVKRTGEKVFLECVQDMDHENMFWYRQDPGLGLRLIYFSYDVKMKEKGDIPEGYSVSREKKERFSLILESASTNQTSMYLCASSLRLGGSNQPQHFGDGTRLSIL.

CDR3 in amino acids: CASSADATGTGVIGFF. CDR3 coding DNA: TGTGCCAGCAGCGCCGATGCAACCGGGACAGGGGTAATAGGTTTCTTT. The gene calls are TRBV9 and TRBJ1-1; TRBD1 matches 10 bases. The germline V gene has CDR1 SGDLS and CDR2 YYNGEE. The CDR3 is made up of 16 amino acids. The junction had 18 bases not matched to a gene; V was cut back by 3 bases and J by 13 bases. Combining the CDR3 with reference TRBV9 and TRBJ1-1 gives the whole variable domain DSGVTQTPKHLITATGQRVTLRCSPRSGDLSVYWYQQSLDQGLQFLIQYYNGEERAKGNILERFSAQQFPDLHSELNLSSLELGDSALYFCASSADATGTGVIGFFGQGTRLTVV.

For the CDR3, the DNA is TGTGCCAGTAGTATTTCTTCCCGCTCTGGGGCCAACGTCCTGACTTTC. Encoded protein: CASSISSRSGANVLTF. V and J are TRBV19 and TRBJ2-6, with unresolved D. The CDR3 length is 16 residues. Trimming stripped 3 bases from V and 0 bases from J, with 9 bases between. CDR1 is LNHDA and CDR2 is SQIVND in the germline V gene (reference sequence).

The genes are TRBV24-1 and TRBJ1-2, with D unclear. The germline V gene has CDR1 KGHDR and CDR2 SFDVKD. The CDR3 runs 13 residues. Trimming left V 2 bases short and J 0 bases short, with 3 bases between. The CDR3 loop is CATSDSTNYGYTF. The CDR3 DNA is TGTGCCACCAGTGATTCAACTAACTATGGCTACACCTTC.